Listed below are T cell receptor beta chains from one sample, sequenced in a study of neurological immune-mediated disorders. TCRdb independently ran MiXCR on the 5' RACE reads; one entry per CDR3 protein. The sample records 9,500 to 12,000 distinct CDR3 sequences, over 20% being singletons. Sequencing was carried out using CD8+ T cells from blood. These receptors were obtained from a woman between 55 and 75 years old with HTLV-1-associated myelopathy (HAM/TSP). CDR3s include the opening cysteine and the closing phenylalanine or tryptophan. A D gene is named only where the DNA matches it firmly. Some rows mark clone size as missing; the rest say once, few, many or name a class of expanded clone.

cdr3_aa cdr3_nt j_call v_call clone_size d_call
CASSLFPGQDGSTDTQYF TGTGCCAGCAGCTTATTTCCGGGACAGGACGGTAGCACAGATACGCAGTATTTT TRBJ2-3 TRBV7-9 many TRBD1
CASSPRTGVNEKLFF TGCGCCAGCAGCCCTCGGACAGGGGTTAATGAAAAACTGTTTTTT TRBJ1-4 TRBV4-1 many TRBD1
CASSVGGGEDGYTF TGTGCCAGCAGCGTAGGAGGGGGCGAAGATGGCTACACCTTC TRBJ1-2 TRBV9 many TRBD1
CASSLGGLVGYEQYF TGCGCCAGCAGCTTGGGGGGATTAGTCGGCTACGAGCAGTACTTC TRBJ2-7 TRBV5-1 many .
CASSVDRETDTQYF TGTGCCAGCAGCGTAGACAGGGAGACAGATACGCAGTATTTT TRBJ2-3 TRBV9 . .
CASRPRQGLDTEAFF TGTGCCAGCAGACCCAGACAGGGGCTAGACACTGAAGCTTTCTTT TRBJ1-1 TRBV2 medium-sized TRBD1
CASSFGDPNYGYTF TGTGCCAGCAGCTTCGGGGACCCTAACTATGGCTACACCTTC TRBJ1-2 TRBV5-6 many .
CSGDRHGYTF TGCAGTGGGGACAGGCATGGCTACACCTTC TRBJ1-2 TRBV20-1 many TRBD1
CASSLEGGNTEAFF TGCGCCAGCAGCTTGGAGGGAGGAAACACTGAAGCTTTCTTT TRBJ1-1 TRBV5-1 medium-sized .
CSARDKGGASNEQFF TGCAGTGCTAGAGATAAAGGGGGGGCGTCCAATGAGCAGTTCTTC TRBJ2-1 TRBV20-1 . .
CASSLEDRVEAFF TGCGCCAGCAGCTTGGAGGACAGGGTCGAAGCTTTCTTT TRBJ1-1 TRBV5-1 many TRBD1
CASSQDGGGGVSEQFF TGTGCCAGCAGCCAAGACGGCGGGGGGGGTGTAAGTGAGCAGTTCTTC TRBJ2-1 TRBV4-2 many TRBD2
CASSPYGQGRWNYGYTF TGTGCCAGCAGCCCTTACGGACAGGGAAGATGGAACTATGGCTACACCTTC TRBJ1-2 TRBV7-9 many TRBD1
CSARDRRGADNEQFF TGCAGTGCTAGAGATCGTCGCGGGGCGGACAATGAGCAGTTCTTC TRBJ2-1 TRBV20-1 many .
CASSLSQNEQFF TGTGCCAGCAGTTTATCCCAGAATGAGCAGTTCTTC TRBJ2-1 TRBV27 many .